A selection of T cell receptor beta chains follows, all from one sample in a study of blood T cell repertoires in COVID-19. The table came from immunoSEQ multiplex PCR; TCRdb's copy has only in-frame clones and leaves some out. The table shows fewer than 250,000 clones, with 85% to 95% occurring only once. The sequencing input was peripheral blood. Every receptor here comes from a man aged 25 to 45 with COVID-19, enrolled during active disease. Both conserved end residues are part of each CDR3. D genes are given only for firm matches. The listing skips clone size in some rows; elsewhere it reads once, few, many or a size class.

clone_size: -; j_call: TRBJ1-2; d_call: TRBD1; v_call: TRBV7-9; cdr3_nt: TGTGCCAGCAGCTTAGTAGGGGGCGACTATGGCTACACCTTC; cdr3_aa: CASSLVGGDYGYTF
clone_size: -; j_call: TRBJ1-6; d_call: TRBD1; v_call: TRBV3-1/TRBV3-2; cdr3_nt: TGTGCCAGCAGTCGTCGGAGGGGGACAGGGAGTGGATACTCACCCCTCCACTTT; cdr3_aa: CASSRRRGTGSGYSPLHF
clone_size: -; j_call: TRBJ1-3; d_call: -; v_call: TRBV4-2; cdr3_nt: TGTGCCAGCAGCCAAGTGGAGCTTGGACAAAGCACCATATATTTT; cdr3_aa: CASSQVELGQSTIYF
clone_size: -; j_call: TRBJ1-4; d_call: TRBD1; v_call: TRBV9; cdr3_nt: TGTGCCAGCAGCATAACCGGGACAGTAAAAGAAAAACTGTTTTTT; cdr3_aa: CASSITGTVKEKLFF
clone_size: -; j_call: TRBJ2-3; d_call: TRBD1; v_call: TRBV7-8; cdr3_nt: TGTGCCAGCCGCCGAGGGACAGGGAGAAGGACTCCCGTAGTGGAGGGCTCCCCAGATACGCAGTATTTT; cdr3_aa: CASRRGTGRRTPVVEGSPDTQYF
clone_size: -; j_call: TRBJ2-7; d_call: TRBD2; v_call: TRBV6-5; cdr3_nt: TGTGCCAGCAGGAAGGTCGGAGGGGAGGGCTACGAGCAGTACTTC; cdr3_aa: CASRKVGGEGYEQYF
clone_size: -; j_call: TRBJ1-1; d_call: TRBD1; v_call: TRBV6-5; cdr3_nt: TGTGCCAGCAGGGGACAGGGGGCCAACACTGAAGCTTTCTTT; cdr3_aa: CASRGQGANTEAFF
clone_size: -; j_call: TRBJ1-1; d_call: -; v_call: TRBV6-5; cdr3_nt: TGTGCCAATACCTTTAGGGGCGTTGCTTTCTTT; cdr3_aa: CANTFRGVAFF
clone_size: -; j_call: TRBJ1-6; d_call: TRBD1; v_call: TRBV6-5; cdr3_nt: TGTGCCAGCAGACCGGGACAGGGGTTATATTCACCCCTCCACTTT; cdr3_aa: CASRPGQGLYSPLHF
clone_size: -; j_call: TRBJ1-1; d_call: TRBD1; v_call: TRBV11-2; cdr3_nt: TGTGCCAGCAGCTTTCCGGGACAGGGAGTGACTGAAGCTTTCTTT; cdr3_aa: CASSFPGQGVTEAFF
clone_size: -; j_call: TRBJ2-1; d_call: -; v_call: TRBV29-1; cdr3_nt: TGCAGCGTTGAAGGGTCAGGGGACCCCTACAATGAGCAGTTCTTC; cdr3_aa: CSVEGSGDPYNEQFF
clone_size: once; j_call: TRBJ2-6; d_call: TRBD1; v_call: TRBV11-2; cdr3_nt: TGTGCCAGCAGCTCACAGGGGGTCGCGGGGGCCAACGTCCTGACTTTC; cdr3_aa: CASSSQGVAGANVLTF
clone_size: -; j_call: TRBJ1-5; d_call: -; v_call: TRBV20-1; cdr3_nt: TGCAGTGCTAGTTCCGTTAATAGCAATCAGCCCCAGCATTTT; cdr3_aa: CSASSVNSNQPQHF
clone_size: once; j_call: TRBJ2-1; d_call: TRBD1; v_call: TRBV24-1; cdr3_nt: TGTGCCACCAGTGACACCACCGGGACAGGGAACAATGAGCAGTTCTTC; cdr3_aa: CATSDTTGTGNNEQFF
clone_size: few; j_call: TRBJ2-2; d_call: -; v_call: TRBV5-1; cdr3_nt: TGCGCCAGCAGCATTAGACAGGCCCTAGGCTACACCGGGGAGCTGTTTTTT; cdr3_aa: CASSIRQALGYTGELFF
clone_size: -; j_call: TRBJ2-7; d_call: TRBD1; v_call: TRBV12-3/TRBV12-4; cdr3_nt: TGTGCCAGCAGTCCCGGACAGGGGGTGGTGCAGTACTTC; cdr3_aa: CASSPGQGVVQYF
clone_size: -; j_call: TRBJ2-3; d_call: -; v_call: TRBV7-3; cdr3_nt: TGTGCCAGCAGCCCGGCGGGCCAGCTCACAGATACGCAGTATTTT; cdr3_aa: CASSPAGQLTDTQYF
clone_size: -; j_call: TRBJ1-6; d_call: -; v_call: TRBV4-2; cdr3_nt: TGTGCCAGCAGCCCCTTCCAGGGGACCTATAATTCACCCCTCCACTTT; cdr3_aa: CASSPFQGTYNSPLHF
clone_size: -; j_call: TRBJ1-5; d_call: -; v_call: TRBV10-1; cdr3_nt: TGCGCCAGCAGTGAGTGGCAATCGCAGGGCAATCAGCCCCAGCATTTT; cdr3_aa: CASSEWQSQGNQPQHF
clone_size: -; j_call: TRBJ1-6; d_call: TRBD1; v_call: TRBV10-2; cdr3_nt: TGCGCCAGCAGGGGCAGGGGGAATTCACCCCTCCACTTT; cdr3_aa: CASRGRGNSPLHF
clone_size: -; j_call: TRBJ2-7; d_call: TRBD2; v_call: TRBV27; cdr3_nt: TGTGCCAGCAGTTTAGGTTTGGACGGGGGGTACGAGCAGTACTTC; cdr3_aa: CASSLGLDGGYEQYF
clone_size: -; j_call: TRBJ2-1; d_call: TRBD2; v_call: TRBV7-2; cdr3_nt: TGTGCCAGCCGTATGCCGGGACTAGCGGGAGTCAATGAGCAGTTCTTC; cdr3_aa: CASRMPGLAGVNEQFF